Listed below are T cell receptor beta chains from one sample, sequenced in a study of shared clonotypes between healthy human individuals. Libraries were prepared by immunoSEQ multiplex PCR; TCRdb keeps only in-frame clonotypes and omits some of them. The table includes about 770,000 clones, 55% to 75% detected once. Material: memory CD4+ T cells sorted from blood. These receptors were obtained from a woman younger than 45 in good health. Each CDR3 is given with its conserved first and last residue. A D gene is named only where the DNA matches it firmly. Some rows mark clone size as missing; the rest say once, few, many or name a class of expanded clone.

clone_size	v_call	j_call	d_call	cdr3_nt	cdr3_aa
many	TRBV19	TRBJ2-2	TRBD1	TGTGCCAGTATGACAGGGGTCGGCACCGGGGAGCTGTTTTTT	CASMTGVGTGELFF
-	TRBV2	TRBJ2-1	-	TGTGCCAGCAGCGACATTGGGAGCAACAATGAGCAGTTCTTC	CASSDIGSNNEQFF
-	TRBV5-1	TRBJ2-5	TRBD2	TGCGCCAGCAGCAACCGGGACTATAAAGAGACCCAGTACTTC	CASSNRDYKETQYF
-	TRBV28	TRBJ1-3	-	TGTGCCAGCAGCAGCCCAACAGGGACCGGAAACACCATATATTTT	CASSSPTGTGNTIYF
few	TRBV7-2	TRBJ1-5	TRBD1	TGTGCCAGCAGCTTAGCCCTGGACAGGGGCAATCAGCCCCAGCATTTT	CASSLALDRGNQPQHF
-	TRBV11-1	TRBJ2-1	-	TGTGCCAGCAGCTTGGAGAGGAATTACAATGAGCAGTTCTTC	CASSLERNYNEQFF
few	TRBV19	TRBJ1-1	-	TGTGCCAGTGCCAAGCGGGGGCTCACTGAAGCTTTCTTT	CASAKRGLTEAFF
-	TRBV28	TRBJ2-1	TRBD1	TGTGCCAGCATCCCAGGGGGATCCTACAATGAGCAGTTCTTC	CASIPGGSYNEQFF
-	TRBV29-1	TRBJ2-7	TRBD2	TGCAGCGGACTAGCGGGAAATAGGGAGACCTACGAGCAGTACTTC	CSGLAGNRETYEQYF
-	TRBV5-1	TRBJ2-7	TRBD2	TGCGCCAGCAGCTACTCGACGGGGGGCTACGAGCAGTACTTC	CASSYSTGGYEQYF
-	TRBV11-2	TRBJ1-2	-	TGTGCCAGCAGCTTAGGGGCCGGGGGTGATGGCTACACCTTC	CASSLGAGGDGYTF
-	TRBV11-2	TRBJ1-1	-	TGTGCCAGCAGTCCCCAACGCGTTCATAGGAACACTGAAGCTTTCTTT	CASSPQRVHRNTEAFF
-	TRBV18	TRBJ2-7	-	TGTGCCAGCTCACCGTCCGGAAGCTCCTACGAGCAGTACTTC	CASSPSGSSYEQYF
-	TRBV6-6	TRBJ2-1	-	TGTGCCAGCAGTTACTCGAGGGGGGACGAGCAGTTCTTC	CASSYSRGDEQFF
-	TRBV6-6	TRBJ2-3	TRBD2	TGTGCCAGCAGTGCCCGACTAGCGGGAGCAGATACGCAGTATTTT	CASSARLAGADTQYF
few	TRBV28	TRBJ2-7	-	TGTGCCAGCAGTTTATCTCGCGGTGTTAGGGAGCAGTACTTC	CASSLSRGVREQYF
-	TRBV10-3	TRBJ2-5	-	TGTGCCATCAGTGCGGGTGGGTACCAAGAGACCCAGTACTTC	CAISAGGYQETQYF
-	TRBV11-2	TRBJ2-1	-	TGTGCCAGCAGCTTAGATTTAAACAATGAGCAGTTCTTC	CASSLDLNNEQFF